This T cell receptor beta chain was profiled in a study of blood T cell repertoires in COVID-19. In the study overall: Italy, Spain and the United States were the sources of the convalescent and acute COVID-19 samples. PBMCs, B-cell-depleted T cells, or T cells provided the cDNA or gDNA that made up the material.

Germline CDR1 reads SGDLS; CDR2 reads YYNGEE. V lost 0 bases and J lost 0, with 12 bases in between. The CDR3 runs to 16 residues. This clone was recorded a few times. Under the authors' procedure: Amplification from reference gene primers served as the basis for estimated nucleated cell counts. Libraries were prepared by immunoSEQ multiplex PCR; TCRdb keeps only in-frame clonotypes and omits some of them. For V, J and clone size, that table is used; D and trimming come from the DNA. The repertoire consists of 250,000 or so clones, with about four fifths occurring once and the leading ten covering roughly 3.4%.

The sequenced material came from peripheral blood. The chain uses TRBV9 and TRBJ1-2, with D tentatively TRBD1 (5 bases). The clonotype comes from a woman aged 18 to 35 with acute or convalescent COVID-19. The CDR3 DNA reads TGTGCCAGCAGCGTAGGGGGGGAGGTATCTAACTATGGCTACACCTTC. It codes for CASSVGGEVSNYGYTF.